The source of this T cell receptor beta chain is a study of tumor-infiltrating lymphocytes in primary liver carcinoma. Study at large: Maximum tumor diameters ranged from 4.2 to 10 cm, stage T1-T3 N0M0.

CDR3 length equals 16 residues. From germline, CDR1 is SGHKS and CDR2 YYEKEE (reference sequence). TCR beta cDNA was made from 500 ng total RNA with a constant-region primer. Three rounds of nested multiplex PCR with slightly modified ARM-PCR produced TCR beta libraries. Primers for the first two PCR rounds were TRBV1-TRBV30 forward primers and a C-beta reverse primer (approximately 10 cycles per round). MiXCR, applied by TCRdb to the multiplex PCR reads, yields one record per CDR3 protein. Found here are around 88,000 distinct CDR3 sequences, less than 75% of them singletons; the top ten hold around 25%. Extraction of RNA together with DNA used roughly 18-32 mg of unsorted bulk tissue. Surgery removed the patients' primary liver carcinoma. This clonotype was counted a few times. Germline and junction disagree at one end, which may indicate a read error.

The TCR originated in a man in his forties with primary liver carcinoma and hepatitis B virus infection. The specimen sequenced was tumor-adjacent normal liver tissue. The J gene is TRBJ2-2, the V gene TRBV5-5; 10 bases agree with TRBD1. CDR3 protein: CASSRRQGADTRELFF. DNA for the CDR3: TGTGCCAGCAGCCGTAGACAGGGGGCGGACACCCGGGAGCTGTTTTTT.